Presented here are 3 T cell receptor beta chains from one specimen sequenced in a study of cytomegalovirus exposure and HLA in healthy donors. The PCR had 60 Vbeta and 13 Jbeta primers. Libraries were prepared by immunoSEQ multiplex PCR; TCRdb keeps only in-frame clonotypes and omits some of them. Of 100,000 to 150,000 clones in the sample, nearly 80% are singletons; the top ten hold roughly 6.3%. Material: PBMCs. The receptors derive from a middle-aged woman in good health and CMV-seronegative.

The genes are TRBV11-2 and TRBJ2-1; TRBD2 matches 7 bases. Germline lookup yields CDR1 SGHAT and CDR2 FQNNGV. The V gene end was trimmed by 5 bases and the J gene end by 7 bases; junction bases not matched to a gene: 14. The CDR3 contains 16 residues. The CDR3 DNA follows: TGTGCCAGCAGCCCCCTTCTGGCCGGGGGGAGAAATGAGCAGTTCTTC. This codes for CASSPLLAGGRNEQFF. Supplemented by reference TRBV11-2 and TRBJ2-1, the full variable domain reads EAGVAQSPRYKIIEKRQSVAFWCNPISGHATLYWYQQILGQGPKLLIQFQNNGVVDDSQLPKDRFSAERLKGVDSTLKIQPAKLEDSAVYLCASSPLLAGGRNEQFFGPGTRLTVL.

This chain connects TRBV7-8 to TRBJ2-7; 8 bases map to TRBD2. Germline lookup yields CDR1 SGHVS and CDR2 FQNEAQ. V was clipped by 1 base and J by 7 bases; unmatched bases: 6. The CDR3 runs to 14 residues. The CDR3 DNA reads as TGTGCCAGCAGCTTAGTAACTAGCGGAGGGGAGCAGTACTTC. Its translation is CASSLVTSGGEQYF.

The gene calls are TRBV28 and TRBJ2-2; TRBD2 matches at 9 bases. Looked up from germline, CDR1 is MDHEN and CDR2 is SYDVKM. This CDR3 region has 16 residues. Trimming cost V 5 bases and J 5 bases; bases outside gene matches: 9. The CDR3 nucleotides read TGTGCCAGCAGTCCCCCTGGCGGGAGGGTTACCGGGGAGCTGTTTTTT. This gives the protein CASSPPGGRVTGELFF.